The rows below give T cell receptor beta chains drawn from one sample of a study of blood T cell repertoires in COVID-19. Generated by immunoSEQ multiplex PCR, the TCRdb table keeps only in-frame clones and is missing some. The profile shows 200,000 to 300,000 clones, more than 75% of them singletons. The sequenced sample was peripheral blood. The receptors stem from a woman aged 40 to 55 who had recovered from COVID-19. Each CDR3 is given with its conserved first and last residue. D genes are given only for firm matches. A clone size is listed for some rows: how often the clone was seen (once, few, many), or a class if it is expanded.

j_call | clone_size | d_call | v_call | cdr3_nt | cdr3_aa
TRBJ2-1 | . | . | TRBV9 | TGTGCCAGCAGCGTTGACAGAAATGAGCAGTTCTTC | CASSVDRNEQFF
TRBJ2-5 | . | TRBD2 | TRBV5-1 | TGCGCCAGCAGCTTGGGTCTTGGGGCACGGCGGACTAGCGGGGAGACCCAGTACTTC | CASSLGLGARRTSGETQYF
TRBJ2-1 | . | TRBD2 | TRBV6-5 | TGTGCCAGCAGGCCTCTAGCGGGAGAGCGCAATGAGCAGTTCTTC | CASRPLAGERNEQFF
TRBJ1-1 | . | . | TRBV5-5 | TGTGCCAGCAGCTTGGTCGGGGTCTTGAACACTGAAGCTTTCTTT | CASSLVGVLNTEAFF
TRBJ1-4 | . | . | TRBV11-3 | TGTGCCAGCAGCCACCTCCGGCGGAGTAATGAAAAACTGTTTTTT | CASSHLRRSNEKLFF
TRBJ2-3 | . | . | TRBV11-3 | TGTGCCAGCAGCTTAGCCGGCGGAGATACGCAGTATTTT | CASSLAGGDTQYF
TRBJ2-1 | . | TRBD1 | TRBV5-1 | TGCGCCAGCAGCTTGGGCCCCCTCCGGGACAGGGGGCGTGGGGAGCAGTTCTTC | CASSLGPLRDRGRGEQFF
TRBJ1-1 | . | . | TRBV9 | TGTGCCAGCAGCCGAGGGACTGAAGCTTTCTTT | CASSRGTEAFF
TRBJ1-4 | once | TRBD1 | TRBV5-1 | TGCGCCAGCAGCTTGGGGACAGGGAGGGATGAAAAACTGTTTTTT | CASSLGTGRDEKLFF
TRBJ1-4 | . | TRBD1 | TRBV6-6 | TGTGCCAGCTCGGCGCCGGGACAGGGCGAAAAACTGTTTTTT | CASSAPGQGEKLFF
TRBJ1-1 | once | . | TRBV25-1 | TGTGCCAGCAGTGAATTTCATGGGGGCGCCGAAGCTTTCTTT | CASSEFHGGAEAFF
TRBJ2-5 | . | TRBD2 | TRBV27 | TGTGCCAGCAGTTTTGCGGGGGGGGAGACCCAGTACTTC | CASSFAGGETQYF
TRBJ2-1 | once | TRBD1 | TRBV6-6 | TGTGCCAGCGTGAACGGGGCAGGGGGCAATGAGCAGTTCTTC | CASVNGAGGNEQFF
TRBJ2-7 | . | . | TRBV7-7 | TGTGCTAGCAGGGGGGGTGGCAGATCCTACGAGCAGTACTTC | CASRGGGRSYEQYF
TRBJ2-7 | . | . | TRBV29-1 | TGCAGCGTTGAACTCAGGGGGGACCCCTACGAGCAGTACTTC | CSVELRGDPYEQYF
TRBJ1-4 | . | . | TRBV5-1 | TGCGCCAGCAGCTTGGAGCCAGTGGAGAAACTGTTTTTT | CASSLEPVEKLFF
TRBJ1-1 | . | . | TRBV6-5 | TGTGCCAGCAGTCCGCTGAGGAACACTGAAGCTTTCTTT | CASSPLRNTEAFF
TRBJ1-6 | . | TRBD1 | TRBV14 | TGTGCCAGCAGCCCCCGGACAGGGGGGAATTCACCCCTCCACTTT | CASSPRTGGNSPLHF
TRBJ1-2 | . | . | TRBV15 | TGTGCCACCAGCCCGGACAGACCTTCTAACTATGGCTACACCTTC | CATSPDRPSNYGYTF
TRBJ1-2 | . | . | TRBV10-3 | TGTGCCATCACCCCGACAGGATCCTATGGCTACACCTTC | CAITPTGSYGYTF
TRBJ2-3 | . | TRBD2 | TRBV7-3 | TGTGCCAGCAGCTTAGGGCTAGCGGGAGGGCCAGATACGCAGTATTTT | CASSLGLAGGPDTQYF
TRBJ1-5 | . | . | TRBV27 | TGTGCCAGCAGTTTTCCTAATCAGCCCCAGCATTTT | CASSFPNQPQHF
TRBJ2-1 | . | TRBD2 | TRBV3-1/TRBV3-2 | TGTGCCAGCAGCCAGACTAGCGGATCCTACAATGAGCAGTTCTTC | CASSQTSGSYNEQFF
TRBJ1-3 | . | . | TRBV11-3 | TGTGCCAGCAGCGAAAACTGGAGGGACACCATATATTTT | CASSENWRDTIYF
TRBJ1-1 | . | . | TRBV4-3 | TGCGCCAGCAGCCAAGATGACGGGACTGAAGCTTTCTTT | CASSQDDGTEAFF
TRBJ1-2 | . | . | TRBV30 | TGTGCCTGGAGTGTAGGACCCTTGGGGCACTTC | CAWSVGPLGHF
TRBJ2-3 | . | TRBD2 | TRBV7-9 | TGTGCCAGCAGCCCCGGGGGGGTTTACACAGATACGCAGTATTTT | CASSPGGVYTDTQYF
TRBJ2-7 | . | TRBD1 | TRBV19 | TGTGCCAGTAGTATGGGGAGACAGGGGCCGAAATCCTACGAGCAGTACTTC | CASSMGRQGPKSYEQYF
TRBJ1-1 | . | . | TRBV7-3 | TGTGCCAGCAGCTTAAGCGGCAGGAACACTGAAGCTTTCTTT | CASSLSGRNTEAFF
TRBJ2-7 | . | . | TRBV29-1 | TGCAGCGTTGGCTACAGGGCGGACGAGCAGTACTTC | CSVGYRADEQYF
TRBJ2-1 | . | . | TRBV6-6 | TGTGCCAGCAGTTACTCGGGCCAATACAATGAGCAGTTCTTC | CASSYSGQYNEQFF
TRBJ1-2 | . | . | TRBV6-5 | TGTGCCAGCAGTTACTCGCGGGAGATCGGGTACACCTTC | CASSYSREIGYTF
TRBJ1-6 | . | . | TRBV30 | TGTGCCTGGACCACGGACAGCTATAATTCACCCCTCCACTTT | CAWTTDSYNSPLHF
TRBJ1-5 | . | TRBD1 | TRBV7-9 | TGTGCCAGCAGCTTAGGGACAGGGAATCAGCCCCAGCATTTT | CASSLGTGNQPQHF
TRBJ2-1 | . | . | TRBV2 | TGTGCCAGCAGACCACCCCGGGTCCCCTACAATGAGCAGTTCTTC | CASRPPRVPYNEQFF